This T cell receptor (beta chain) derives from a study of control samples from healthy donors and cancer patients. Method: immunoSEQ multiplex PCR; TCRdb's copy keeps in-frame clones and lacks some. This table holds 150,000 or so clones, 85% to 90% found once. V was clipped by 8 bases and J by 2 bases, with 13 bases between them. The CDR3 covers 14 residues. Germline V gene data show CDR1 as KGHSH and CDR2 as LQKENI. The material sequenced was blood. The chain joins TRBV18 to TRBJ1-5; no definite D call. This sequence originates from a man aged 25-45 years in good health. CDR3 protein: CASTGSSGNQPQHF. CDR3 DNA sequence: TGTGCCAGCACTGGGTCTTCGGGCAATCAGCCCCAGCATTTT.